This T cell receptor (beta chain) was profiled in a study of blood T cell repertoires in COVID-19. Looking at the study overall: Samples of COVID-19 (acute and convalescent) were obtained from the United States, Italy and Spain. PBMCs, B-cell-depleted T cells, or T cells provided the cDNA or gDNA that made up the material.

How the authors handled the data: Reference gene primer amplification gave estimated nucleated cell counts. The repertoire was sequenced with immunoSEQ multiplex PCR; TCRdb's copy has only in-frame clones and lacks some. V, J and clone size derive from that table, while D and trimming were established from the DNA sequence. Among about 110,000 clones listed, 88% were seen once. As to this clone: At one of its ends the junction is not consistent with the germline gene, which may arise from a read error.

CDR1 is SSHAT and CDR2 is FNYEAQ in the germline V gene (reference sequence). The CDR3 consists of 14 residues. Source material: peripheral blood. The chain employs TRBV7-7 and TRBJ2-5; the D is unclear. This clonotype was obtained from a human donor in a cohort sampled during active COVID-19. For the CDR3, the DNA is TGTGCTAGCAGCTCCGACTTCCGCGGAGAGACCCAGTACTTC. This codes for CASSSDFRGETQYF. Full variable domain (remainder filled in from reference TRBV7-7 and TRBJ2-5): GAGVSQSPRYKVTKRGQDVTLRCDPISSHATLYWYQQALGQGPEFLTYFNYEAQPDKSGLPSDRFSAERPEGSISTLTIQRTEQRDSAMYRCASSSDFRGETQYFGPGTRLLVL.